The 17 T cell receptor beta chains presented below share a single source sample, sequenced in a study of breast tumors, draining lymph nodes, adjacent tissues. TCRdb itself ran the multiplex PCR reads through MiXCR, one entry per CDR3 protein. Of some 16,000 distinct CDR3 sequences listed, 52% are singletons. Sequencing was performed on tumor-adjacent breast tissue. Source of these receptors: a female donor with breast cancer. Some clones in this sample may be carry-over from other donors' samples.

By share of the sample, this clonotype is medium-sized. The CDR3 DNA reads TGCAGCGCCCGACAGGGGGATCTACCCCTCCACTTT. As protein: CSARQGDLPLHF. The V call is TRBV29-1, the J call TRBJ1-6, with 9 positions matching TRBD1. Germline V lookup: CDR1 SQVTM, CDR2 ANQGSEA. The J segment lost 12 bases and the V segment lost 7 bases, leaving 7 bases of the junction unmatched. The CDR3 loop spans 12 amino acids.

The rearrangement joins TRBV9 to TRBJ2-1, with TRBD1 as a possible D gene (6 bases). This CDR3 is 15 amino acids long. V lost 4 bases and J 0 bases, leaving 11 bases between the germline ends. Per the germline V gene, CDR1 is SGDLS and CDR2 is YYNGEE. CDR3 loop: CASSILDSSYNEQFF. CDR3 in DNA: TGTGCCAGCAGCATCCTGGACAGCTCCTACAATGAGCAGTTCTTC.

The sample holds many counts of this clonotype. This chain connects TRBV12-3 or TRBV12-4 to TRBJ2-2, with D uncertain. This CDR3 region has 13 residues. V lost 5 bases, J lost 10 bases, and 14 bases lay in between. The CDR3 loop is CASSDSAAVELFF. Written as DNA, the CDR3 is TGTGCCAGCAGTGATTCCGCGGCCGTGGAGCTGTTTTTT.

Relative to its sample, this clonotype is medium-sized (0.01 to 0.1%). The chain joins TRBV27 to TRBJ2-7, with TRBD1 identical over 8 bases. CDR1 and CDR2 from the germline V gene are MNHEY and SMNVEV (reference sequence). The CDR3 sequence is 14 residues long. After removal of 7 bases from V and 2 bases from J, the junction contained 7 bases not matched to a gene. CDR3: CASKKTGVTYEQYF. The DNA of the CDR3 is TGTGCCAGCAAAAAGACAGGGGTAACCTACGAGCAGTACTTC.

This clonotype was counted ten times or more. The chain recombines TRBV3-1 with TRBJ2-3, with 9 bases that match TRBD1. J gave up 2 bases and V 6 bases, and 6 bases lay outside the gene matches. CDR3 size: 15 residues. Germline-derived CDR1 and CDR2 are LGHDT and YNNKEL (reference sequence). The CDR3 loop reads CASSSGTGYTDTQYF. CDR3 nucleotides: TGTGCCAGCAGTTCCGGGACAGGGTACACAGATACGCAGTATTTT.

This clonotype counts as large. The chain has TRBV10-1 and TRBJ2-3; 11 bases match TRBD2. V shed 6 bases, J shed 4 bases, and the junction held 9 bases outside the gene matches. Germline CDR1 and CDR2: WNHNN and SYGVQD (reference sequence). The CDR3 runs to 16 residues. The CDR3 loop is CASSEGTSGGSDTQYF. The CDR3 region has the DNA TGCGCCAGCAGCGAAGGGACTAGCGGAGGTTCAGATACGCAGTATTTT.

This clonotype rates as medium-sized (0.01 to 0.1%). This chain connects TRBV5-1 to TRBJ2-2; either TRBD1 or TRBD2 may fit D (5 bases each). The CDR3 consists of 16 residues. V lost 4 bases and J lost 3, with 16 bases in between. CDR1 is SGHRS, CDR2 YFSETQ, per germline. For the CDR3, the DNA is TGCGCCAGCAGCATAGGACACGGGGCGGACACCGGGGAGCTGTTTTTT. Amino acid sequence: CASSIGHGADTGELFF.

Concerning this clonotype: Germline is not matched at one junction end, which may reflect a read error. The rearrangement joins TRBV20-1 to TRBJ2-1; TRBD2 agrees at 11 bases. The germline CDR1 and CDR2 sequences are DFQATT and SNEGSKA (reference sequence). The CDR3 has 16 residues. The CDR3 bases are TGCAGCGCTAGAGCATCACTAGCGGGAGCTTCCGATGAGCAGTTCTTC. This translates into CSARASLAGASDEQFF.

This chain connects TRBV10-3 to TRBJ1-4; 7 positions agree with TRBD1. Germline V gene sequence: CDR1 ENHRY, CDR2 SYGVKD. V trimming: 4 bases; J trimming: 7 bases; junction bases outside the gene matches: 6. The CDR3 is 14 residues long. Here the CDR3 DNA reads TGTGCCATCAGTGGGGACAGCGTGGGTGAAAAACTGTTTTTT. Protein product: CAISGDSVGEKLFF.

This clonotype showed up many times. This clone may be a read error of a much larger clone one base away. This chain links TRBV12-3 or TRBV12-4 with TRBJ1-5; 7 positions agree with TRBD1. This CDR3 region has 18 residues. Trimming at V came to 3 bases and at J to 0 bases, leaving 11 bases not matched to a gene. CDR3 region: CASSFTLQGQNSNQPQHF. CDR3 nucleotide sequence: TGTGCCAGCAGTTTCACCTTACAGGGACAGAATAGCAATCAGCCCCAGCATTTT.

In its sample, this clonotype is medium-sized. The rearrangement uses TRBV6-5 and TRBJ2-7; D call uncertain. In germline, CDR1 is MNHEY, CDR2 SVGAGI. V gave up 6 bases and J gave up 1 base, with 16 bases separating them. CDR3 length: 15 residues. The DNA for the CDR3 is TGTGCCAGCAGATCATGGTCGGACGGGTCCTACGAGCAGTACTTC. It is translated as CASRSWSDGSYEQYF.

This clonotype is large within its sample. The V call is TRBV2, the J call TRBJ1-5; D is unclear. This CDR3 spans 13 amino acids. V was pared by 5 bases and J by 5 bases, with 10 bases between. CDR1 and CDR2 (germline): SNHLY, FYNNEI. DNA of the CDR3: TGTGCCAGCAGTTACCAAGTTGATCAGCCCCAGCATTTT. Translation gives CASSYQVDQPQHF.

V is TRBV20-1 and J is TRBJ2-1; 13 positions match TRBD2. This CDR3 contains 14 residues. Germline V CDR1 and CDR2: DFQATT, SNEGSKA (reference sequence). The trim removed 6 bases at V and 9 bases at J, leaving 8 bases unmatched. CDR3 sequence: CSAQGLAGEREQFF. The CDR3 DNA is TGCAGTGCCCAAGGACTAGCGGGAGAACGTGAGCAGTTCTTC.

This clonotype was recorded many times. The rearrangement links TRBV7-9 to TRBJ1-5, with D possibly matching TRBD1 (5 bases). Per germline, CDR1 SEHNR and CDR2 FQNEAQ (reference sequence). The ends were cut back, 1 base at V and 2 bases at J, with 12 bases in the middle. The CDR3 spans 16 residues. For the CDR3, the DNA is TGTGCCAGCAGCTTAGACGGGGCTGTGGGCAATCAGCCCCAGCATTTT. Translated, it gives CASSLDGAVGNQPQHF.

The chain has TRBV20-1 and TRBJ2-7; no definite D call. The CDR3 has 10 residues. V lost 6 bases, J lost 4 bases, and 7 bases lay in between. In germline, CDR1 is DFQATT, CDR2 SNEGSKA (reference sequence). The CDR3 reads CSAESYEQYF. CDR3 coding DNA: TGCAGTGCCGAATCTTACGAGCAGTACTTC.

By share of the sample, this clonotype is medium-sized. The chain links TRBV12-3 or TRBV12-4 to TRBJ1-5; TRBD1 aligns across 8 bases. Losses at the gene ends were 2 bases for V and 5 bases for J; bases not matched to a gene: 2. The CDR3 covers 14 residues. The CDR3 coding sequence is TGTGCCAGCAGTTTATCGACAGGGGATCAGCCCCAGCATTTT. It codes for CASSLSTGDQPQHF.

In this sample, this clonotype turned up many times. The rearrangement joins TRBV6-2 or TRBV6-3 to TRBJ2-7, with D unresolved. Trimming left V 7 bases short and J 6 bases short, with 13 bases between. The germline CDR1 and CDR2 sequences are MNHEY and SVGEGT. This CDR3 contains 12 residues. CDR3 nucleotides: TGTGCCAGCACCCCCGGAACGGCCGAGCAGTACTTC. Protein sequence: CASTPGTAEQYF.